These T cell receptor beta chains were read from a single sample in a study of Graves' ophthalmopathy and Graves' hyperthyroidism. One entry per CDR3 protein, called by TCRdb with MiXCR from the multiplex PCR reads. The sample holds 650,000 to 900,000 distinct CDR3 sequences, 40% seen once. Input material: peripheral blood. These receptors were taken from an adult man with Graves' ophthalmopathy. The CDR3 runs from the conserved cysteine through the conserved F or W. Each record gives: V gene, D gene, CDR3 length, J gene, clone size, CDR3 DNA, CDR3 protein. The D gene is left open where the match is weak. Only part of the rows carry a size: once, few, many, or a class if the clone is expanded.

v_gene: TRBV11-2; d_gene: TRBD1; len: 16; j_gene: TRBJ2-7; abundance: few; CDR3nt: TGTGCCAGCACCCGTTCCGGAGGGACAGGCGGATACGAGCAGTACTTC; CDR3aa: CASTRSGGTGGYEQYF
v_gene: TRBV9; d_gene: .; len: 15; j_gene: TRBJ1-1; abundance: many; CDR3nt: TGTGCCAGCAGCGTAGGTGCAGGGTTGAACACTGAAGCTTTCTTT; CDR3aa: CASSVGAGLNTEAFF
v_gene: TRBV7-9; d_gene: TRBD1; len: 15; j_gene: TRBJ2-5; abundance: .; CDR3nt: TGTGCCAGCAGTCCCCAGACAGGGAACCAAGAGACCCAGTACTTC; CDR3aa: CASSPQTGNQETQYF
v_gene: TRBV12-3/TRBV12-4; d_gene: .; len: 15; j_gene: TRBJ1-3; abundance: .; CDR3nt: TGTGCCAGCAGTTTTCGTATAGGCTCTGGAAACACCATATATTTT; CDR3aa: CASSFRIGSGNTIYF
v_gene: TRBV29-1; d_gene: .; len: 11; j_gene: TRBJ2-7; abundance: .; CDR3nt: TGCAGCAGTTCAGTGGACTACGAGCAGTACTTC; CDR3aa: CSSSVDYEQYF
v_gene: TRBV6-6; d_gene: .; len: 13; j_gene: TRBJ1-4; abundance: .; CDR3nt: TGTGCTGTGTTGGGGCGCACTAATGAAAAACTGCTTTTT; CDR3aa: CAVLGRTNEKLLF
v_gene: TRBV7-3; d_gene: TRBD2; len: 16; j_gene: TRBJ2-5; abundance: .; CDR3nt: TGTGCCAGCAGTTACTCCCTAGCGGGGGGGGGTGAGACCCAGTACTTC; CDR3aa: CASSYSLAGGGETQYF
v_gene: TRBV20-1; d_gene: TRBD1; len: 16; j_gene: TRBJ1-5; abundance: .; CDR3nt: TGCAGTGCTAGAGAGGGGGCCAGGGGGGATAGACAGCCCCAGCATTTT; CDR3aa: CSAREGARGDRQPQHF
v_gene: TRBV25-1; d_gene: TRBD1; len: 17; j_gene: TRBJ2-6; abundance: .; CDR3nt: TGTGCCAGCAACTCGGGACAGGGTACTCCTGGGGCCAACGTCCTGACTTTC; CDR3aa: CASNSGQGTPGANVLTF
v_gene: TRBV10-3; d_gene: .; len: 14; j_gene: TRBJ1-1; abundance: .; CDR3nt: TGTGCCAGCAGCGCGAGTGGGGGTCAAACTGAAGCTTTCTTT; CDR3aa: CASSASGGQTEAFF
v_gene: TRBV15; d_gene: TRBD1; len: 16; j_gene: TRBJ1-3; abundance: few; CDR3nt: TGTGCCACCAGCGGGATGACAGGGAAAACTGGAAACACCATATATTTT; CDR3aa: CATSGMTGKTGNTIYF
v_gene: TRBV20-1; d_gene: TRBD2; len: 13; j_gene: TRBJ2-7; abundance: .; CDR3nt: TGCAGTGCTGGGACTAGTGGGTTTGACGAGCAGTACTTC; CDR3aa: CSAGTSGFDEQYF
v_gene: TRBV11-2; d_gene: TRBD1; len: 11; j_gene: TRBJ1-2; abundance: few; CDR3nt: TGTGCCATGGGACAGTTCAATGGCTACACCTTC; CDR3aa: CAMGQFNGYTF
v_gene: TRBV7-9; d_gene: .; len: 13; j_gene: TRBJ1-1; abundance: many; CDR3nt: TGTGCCAGCAGCTTATTCCCAAACACTGAAGCTTTCTTT; CDR3aa: CASSLFPNTEAFF
v_gene: TRBV27; d_gene: .; len: 13; j_gene: TRBJ2-7; abundance: .; CDR3nt: TGTGCCAGCAGTTTAATTAGTTCCTACGAGCAGTACTTC; CDR3aa: CASSLISSYEQYF
v_gene: TRBV9; d_gene: TRBD2; len: 15; j_gene: TRBJ2-7; abundance: .; CDR3nt: TGTGCCAGCAGCGTAGCTAGCGGGTTAACCTACGAGCAGTACTTC; CDR3aa: CASSVASGLTYEQYF
v_gene: TRBV15; d_gene: .; len: 16; j_gene: TRBJ2-7; abundance: many; CDR3nt: TGTGCCACCAGCAGGGAGCGAGGAGGGGGATTCTACGAGCAGTACTTC; CDR3aa: CATSRERGGGFYEQYF
v_gene: TRBV7-9; d_gene: TRBD2; len: 15; j_gene: TRBJ2-2; abundance: .; CDR3nt: TGTGCCAGCAGCTTAGAACTAGCGCTGGCCGGGGAGCTGTTTTTT; CDR3aa: CASSLELALAGELFF
v_gene: TRBV29-1; d_gene: .; len: 14; j_gene: TRBJ2-5; abundance: .; CDR3nt: TGCAGCGTTGCGTCGGGGATGGGCGGGCAGCCCCAGTACTTC; CDR3aa: CSVASGMGGQPQYF
v_gene: TRBV7-2; d_gene: .; len: 15; j_gene: TRBJ2-7; abundance: few; CDR3nt: TGTGCCAGCAGCTCGAACAGGGTTCGCACCTACGAGCAGTACTTC; CDR3aa: CASSSNRVRTYEQYF
v_gene: TRBV7-3; d_gene: .; len: 14; j_gene: TRBJ1-1; abundance: many; CDR3nt: TGTGCCAGCAGCTTAACCGGGGACGACACTGAAGCTTTCTTT; CDR3aa: CASSLTGDDTEAFF
v_gene: TRBV5-4; d_gene: .; len: 16; j_gene: TRBJ2-2; abundance: few; CDR3nt: TGTGCCAGCAGCTCGAGGACTATCCCGAACACCGGGGAGCTGTTTTTT; CDR3aa: CASSSRTIPNTGELFF
v_gene: TRBV20-1; d_gene: .; len: 14; j_gene: TRBJ1-4; abundance: .; CDR3nt: TGCAGTGCCGGGCACGAAGGGGTGGATGAAAAACTGTTTTTT; CDR3aa: CSAGHEGVDEKLFF
v_gene: TRBV25-1; d_gene: .; len: 12; j_gene: TRBJ1-2; abundance: few; CDR3nt: TGTGCCAGCAGTGAACAGGGCCATGGCTACACCTTC; CDR3aa: CASSEQGHGYTF
v_gene: TRBV2; d_gene: .; len: 16; j_gene: TRBJ1-3; abundance: .; CDR3nt: TGTGCCAGCAGCGCGTCGAGTTCCCGGAGTGGAAACACCATATATTTT; CDR3aa: CASSASSSRSGNTIYF
v_gene: TRBV2; d_gene: .; len: 13; j_gene: TRBJ1-2; abundance: many; CDR3nt: TGTGCCAGCACACCGGGACGGAACTATGGCTACACCTTC; CDR3aa: CASTPGRNYGYTF
v_gene: TRBV7-9; d_gene: .; len: 15; j_gene: TRBJ2-5; abundance: few; CDR3nt: TGTGCCAGCAGTTATGATTGGGGGACCCAAGAGACCCAGTACTTC; CDR3aa: CASSYDWGTQETQYF
v_gene: TRBV20-1; d_gene: TRBD2; len: 14; j_gene: TRBJ2-5; abundance: .; CDR3nt: TGCAGTGCTACGCGGCGGGGGGATCAAGAGACCCAGTACTTC; CDR3aa: CSATRRGDQETQYF